The 8 T cell receptor beta chains given below trace back to one sample, sequenced in a study of blood T cell repertoires in COVID-19. Clones were sequenced by immunoSEQ multiplex PCR, and TCRdb holds only the in-frame ones, with some missing. The table shows 270,000 or so clones, with around 81% occurring only once. Specimen: peripheral blood. The receptors come from a woman aged 55-75 years with active or convalescent COVID-19.

Only one count was recorded for this clone. The chain carries TRBV7-2 and TRBJ1-6, with 8 positions matching TRBD1. Germline CDR1 reads SGHTA; CDR2 reads FQGNSA. The CDR3 covers 17 residues. The trim removed 2 bases at V and 3 bases at J, leaving 6 bases unmatched. DNA of the CDR3: TGTGCCAGCAGCTTACGGCCAGGGGGCCGCTATAATTCACCCCTCCACTTT. Translation: CASSLRPGGRYNSPLHF.

The chain joins TRBV19 to TRBJ1-6; 7 nucleotides match TRBD1. From germline, CDR1 is LNHDA and CDR2 SQIVND (reference sequence). Losses at the gene ends were 8 bases for V and 7 bases for J; bases not matched to a gene: 11. The length of the CDR3 is 15 residues. The CDR3 loop reads CASSTPTGPNSPLHF. CDR3 nucleotide sequence: TGTGCCAGTTCGACTCCGACAGGGCCAAATTCACCCCTCCACTTT.

In this sample, this clone turned up a few times. The V call is TRBV19, the J call TRBJ1-2; possibly TRBD1 for D (5 bases). This CDR3 comprises 15 residues. With 2 bases removed from V and 2 bases from J, the gap between germline ends came to 12 bases. CDR1 and CDR2 from the germline V gene are LNHDA and SQIVND (reference sequence). CDR3 in amino acids: CASSISGLGNYGYTF. CDR3 nucleotide sequence: TGTGCCAGTAGTATATCGGGACTGGGAAACTATGGCTACACCTTC.

This chain joins TRBV6-5 and TRBJ2-2; TRBD2 might be the D (5 bases). CDR3 length: 14 residues. From germline, CDR1 is MNHEY and CDR2 SVGAGI. The ends were cut back, 6 bases at V and 5 bases at J, with 13 bases in the middle. The CDR3 sequence: CASRGSIRTGELFF. In DNA, the CDR3 is TGTGCCAGCAGGGGGAGCATCCGGACCGGGGAGCTGTTTTTT.

This chain links TRBV19 with TRBJ1-6; no reliable D call. The CDR3 totals 16 residues. From germline, CDR1 is LNHDA and CDR2 SQIVND (reference sequence). Trimming pared 7 bases from V and 0 bases from J, leaving 13 bases between. Written as DNA, the CDR3 is TGTGCCAGTAAGGTTCCGGGGAGCTCCTATAATTCACCCCTCCACTTT. As protein: CASKVPGSSYNSPLHF.

The V call is TRBV7-2, the J call TRBJ1-2; D gene unclear. The CDR3 runs 15 residues. Looked up from germline, CDR1 is SGHTA and CDR2 is FQGNSA. Trimming took 1 base from V and 4 from J, leaving 13 bases between them. CDR3 nucleotides: TGTGCCAGCAGCTTAGGATCCGGGGTATCCTATGGCTACACCTTC. This encodes CASSLGSGVSYGYTF.

The chain carries TRBV27 and TRBJ1-4; D gene uncertain. V was shortened by 9 bases and J by 6 bases, with 8 bases between the two germline ends. There are 11 residues in the CDR3. CDR1 and CDR2 (germline): MNHEY, SMNVEV (reference sequence). Written as DNA, the CDR3 is TGTGCCAGACTACAAGATGAAAAACTGTTTTTT. This gives the protein CARLQDEKLFF.

CDR3 nucleotide sequence: TGTGCCATCAGCGTCCGAGACAGGGGGTATACTGAAGCTTTCTTT. Protein: CAISVRDRGYTEAFF. The chain couples TRBV10-3 to TRBJ1-1; TRBD1 matches at 9 bases. V trimming: 6 bases; J trimming: 5 bases; junction bases outside the gene matches: 10. This CDR3 spans 15 amino acids. From germline, CDR1 is ENHRY and CDR2 SYGVKD.